These 16 T cell receptor beta chains came from one sample sequenced in a study of control samples from healthy donors and cancer patients. Sequencing used immunoSEQ multiplex PCR; TCRdb keeps in-frame clones, though not all of them. The data hold around 140,000 clones, with roughly 93% observed a single time. The sequenced sample consisted of blood. The receptors shown here come from a man in his late teens or twenties in good health.

The V and J genes are TRBV11-3 and TRBJ1-6; D gene uncertain. Germline assignment: CDR1 SGHNT and CDR2 YENEEA. The germline V and J ends were trimmed by 0 bases and 9 bases, with 9 bases remaining between them. This CDR3 spans 14 amino acids. CDR3 region: CASSLEWPRSPLHF. The CDR3 coding sequence is TGTGCCAGCAGCTTAGAGTGGCCTCGTTCACCCCTCCACTTT.

The chain is built from TRBV3-1 (or the pseudogene TRBV3-2) and TRBJ1-5; possible D gene TRBD1, 5 bases. V was pared by 1 base and J by 0 bases, with 7 bases between. The CDR3 totals 15 residues. In germline, CDR1 is LGHDT, CDR2 YNNKEL (reference sequence). The CDR3: CASSQGGYSNQPQHF. The CDR3 coding sequence is TGTGCCAGCAGCCAAGGGGGGTATAGCAATCAGCCCCAGCATTTT.

The genes are TRBV27 and TRBJ1-4; no definite D call. The V end was cut by 8 bases, the J end by 7 bases, with 14 bases between. This CDR3 has 13 amino acids. The V gene's germline CDR1 is MNHEY and CDR2 SMNVEV (reference sequence). CDR3 sequence: CASSSVAFEKLFF. CDR3 nucleotides: TGTGCCAGCTCTAGTGTCGCCTTTGAAAAACTGTTTTTT.

The chain joins TRBV5-1 to TRBJ2-1, with 9 bases lining up with TRBD2. The J segment lost 7 bases and the V segment lost 4 bases, leaving 12 bases of the junction unmatched. Germline-derived CDR1 and CDR2 are SGHRS and YFSETQ. CDR3 length: 16 residues. CDR3 residues: CASSEGRGSGRNEQFF. The CDR3 DNA follows: TGCGCCAGCAGCGAAGGGCGTGGTAGCGGGAGAAATGAGCAGTTCTTC.

This CDR3 is CAWTRGRQETQYF. The CDR3 nucleotides read TGTGCCTGGACTCGCGGTCGCCAAGAGACCCAGTACTTC. The chain uses TRBV30 and TRBJ2-5; no clear D gene. The CDR3 covers 13 residues. With 4 bases removed from V and 1 base from J, the gap between germline ends came to 10 bases. CDR1 GTSNPN and CDR2 SVGIG come from the germline V gene (reference sequence).

The chain links TRBV15 to TRBJ2-3, with unresolved D. CDR1 is LNHNV and CDR2 is YYDKDF in the germline V gene (reference sequence). Trimming removed 1 base at V and 10 bases at J, with 9 bases between. The CDR3 covers 12 residues. CDR3 residues: CATSRVTQSQYF. In nucleotides, the CDR3 is TGTGCCACCAGCAGAGTTACCCAGTCGCAGTATTTT.

Here the CDR3 reads CASSLDGTGSLAYEQYF. Here the CDR3 DNA reads TGCGCCAGCAGCTTAGACGGGACAGGCAGTTTGGCCTACGAGCAGTACTTC. The rearrangement links TRBV5-1 to TRBJ2-7; 8 bases line up with TRBD1. Germline V gene sequence: CDR1 SGHRS, CDR2 YFSETQ. The CDR3 has 17 residues. The V gene end was trimmed by 2 bases and the J gene end by 2 bases; junction bases not matched to a gene: 12.

The gene calls are TRBV7-2 and TRBJ2-5; TRBD2 matches 7 bases. From germline, CDR1 is SGHTA and CDR2 FQGNSA. The trim removed 5 bases at V and 4 bases at J, leaving 7 bases unmatched. The CDR3 runs 14 residues. DNA of the CDR3: TGTGCCAGCAGCCCGGGACTAAGGAGAGAGACCCAGTACTTC. Its translation: CASSPGLRRETQYF.

The rearrangement joins TRBV4-2 to TRBJ1-6; D is undetermined. This CDR3 region has 18 residues. V lost 0 bases and J 3 bases, leaving 15 bases between the germline ends. Germline V gene sequence: CDR1 LGHNA, CDR2 YNFKEQ. Here the CDR3 DNA reads TGTGCCAGCAGCCAAGATGGGGTTGCGGGGAACTATAATTCACCCCTCCACTTT. It encodes CASSQDGVAGNYNSPLHF.

This rearrangement joins TRBV24-1 to TRBJ2-7; tentatively, D is TRBD2 (6 bases). The germline CDR1 and CDR2 sequences are KGHDR and SFDVKD. Trimming shortened V by 11 bases and J by 5 bases, and 18 bases separated the two germline ends. The CDR3 has 13 amino acids. CDR3 protein: CAREDGPFHEQYF. DNA for the CDR3: TGTGCCAGGGAGGACGGCCCTTTCCACGAGCAGTACTTC.

The rearrangement joins TRBV27 to TRBJ1-2; a possible D gene is TRBD1 (5 bases). Germline-derived CDR1 and CDR2 are MNHEY and SMNVEV (reference sequence). This CDR3 is built from 13 residues. V was clipped by 4 bases and J by 6 bases, with 12 bases between them. CDR3 protein: CASSYTGAHGYTF. CDR3 nucleotide sequence: TGTGCCAGCAGTTATACAGGCGCGCATGGCTACACCTTC.

About this clone: Other DNA sequences in this sample translate to the same CDR3. This chain connects TRBV6-2 or TRBV6-3 to TRBJ1-1; D is ambiguous. This CDR3 spans 12 amino acids. From germline, CDR1 is MNHEY and CDR2 SVGEGT. V dropped 2 bases and J dropped 2 bases, with 3 bases sitting between them. CDR3: CASSYVNTEAFF. DNA for the CDR3: TGTGCCAGCAGTTACGTAAACACTGAAGCTTTCTTT.

This clone came up a few times. The V gene is TRBV13, the J gene TRBJ2-7; tentative D call: TRBD2 (8 bases). V lost 3 bases and J lost 5, with 17 bases in between. The CDR3 consists of 15 residues. CDR1 and CDR2 (germline): PRHDT, FYEKMQ (reference sequence). Written as DNA, the CDR3 is TGTGCCAGCAGCTTGTCCGGGACAGCGGGAGACGAGCAGTACTTC. Amino acid sequence: CASSLSGTAGDEQYF.

This chain links TRBV4-3 with TRBJ1-6; no definite D call. V dropped 1 base and J dropped 12 bases, with 10 bases sitting between them. CDR3 length: 13 residues. Germline V gene sequence: CDR1 LGHNA, CDR2 YSLEER. The CDR3 DNA sequence: TGCGCCAGCAGCCAAGGGTTCCCAGGACCCCTCCACTTT. As protein: CASSQGFPGPLHF.

CDR3 bases: TGTGCCAGCAGTTTAGAACGACAGGGGTTTGAAGCTTTCTTT. It codes for CASSLERQGFEAFF. The chain uses TRBV28 and TRBJ1-1, with TRBD1 identical over 8 bases. CDR3 length: 14 residues. Germline CDR1 and CDR2: MDHEN and SYDVKM. V dropped 2 bases and J dropped 7; count of bases not matched to a gene: 6.

The genes are TRBV3-1 (or the pseudogene TRBV3-2) and TRBJ2-1; D call uncertain. This CDR3 has 14 residues. Germline loops: CDR1 LGHDT, CDR2 YNNKEL (reference sequence). Trimming left V 0 bases short and J 3 bases short, with 6 bases between. As DNA, the CDR3 is TGTGCCAGCAGCCAAGATATCGGCTACAATGAGCAGTTCTTC. Amino acid sequence: CASSQDIGYNEQFF.